The TCR beta chain described here comes from a study of human T cells and chemical hapten exposure. The wider study: The study traced per-sample TCR yield variation mainly to small differences in pooled library volumes.

In the library, unique molecular identifiers were attached to individual cDNA molecules. Each CDR3 protein gets one entry after TCRdb re-called the RACE reads with MiXCR. This table has over 85,000 distinct CDR3 sequences, roughly 8.5% appearing once. The time point is: healthy volunteer bleed at 2 weeks. Unfractionated whole blood yielded total RNA. The germline V gene encodes CDR1 SQVTM and CDR2 ANQGSEA. Trimming removed 2 bases at V and 11 bases at J, with 15 bases between. The CDR3 runs 12 residues. This chain connects TRBV29-1 to TRBJ1-1; D call uncertain. The sequencing input was whole blood. The source is a female donor in good health. Some clones in this sample may be carry-over from other donors' samples. In DNA form, the CDR3 reads TGCAGCGTTGAATGGGGAGCCTTTGGGGCTTTCTTT. Translating gives CSVEWGAFGAFF. Full variable domain (remainder filled in from reference TRBV29-1 and TRBJ1-1): SAVISQKPSRDICQRGTSLTIQCQVDSQVTMMFWYRQQPGQSLTLIATANQGSEATYESGFVIDKFPISRPNLTFSTLTVSNMSPEDSSIYLCSVEWGAFGAFFGQGTRLTVV.